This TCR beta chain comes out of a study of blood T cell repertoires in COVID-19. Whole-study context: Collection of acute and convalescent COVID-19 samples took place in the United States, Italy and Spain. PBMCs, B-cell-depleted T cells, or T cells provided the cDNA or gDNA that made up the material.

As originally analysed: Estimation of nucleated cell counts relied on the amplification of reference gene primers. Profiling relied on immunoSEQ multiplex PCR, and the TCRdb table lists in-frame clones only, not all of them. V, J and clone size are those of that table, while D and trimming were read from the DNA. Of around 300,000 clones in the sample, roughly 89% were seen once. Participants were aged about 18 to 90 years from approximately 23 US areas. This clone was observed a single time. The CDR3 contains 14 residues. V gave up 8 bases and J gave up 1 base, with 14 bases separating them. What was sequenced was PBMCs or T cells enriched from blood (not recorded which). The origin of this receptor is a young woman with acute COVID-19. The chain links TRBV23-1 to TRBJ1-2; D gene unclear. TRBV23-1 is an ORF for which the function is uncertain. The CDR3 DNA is TGCGCCAGCTTGGGTCAGGCCTTTAACTATGGCTACACCTTC. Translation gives CASLGQAFNYGYTF.